One TCR beta chain is described in this entry. Its antigen is currently unknown. This record belongs to a study of cytomegalovirus exposure and HLA in healthy donors. General study findings and limits: In a later analysis, 15,000 to 20,000 TCR beta sequences were associated with HLA alleles at 0.05 false discovery rate.

Healthy bone marrow donors supplied every sample. While unrecorded immune exposures were likely, the donors were nominally healthy when sampled. The PCR employed 60 Vbeta primers together with 13 Jbeta primers. The authors' processing: In a later analysis, of around 85 million unique beta chains, about 12 million appeared in at least two donors. The data were produced by immunoSEQ multiplex PCR, yet TCRdb's version contains in-frame clones alone and is incomplete. Clone size and V and J calls were adopted from that table, with D and trimming inferred from the DNA. The table records approximately 130,000 clones, around 78% of them present only once. J was trimmed by 2 bases and V by 5 bases; bases with no gene match: 13. The length of the CDR3 is 17 residues. Germline loops: CDR1 SGHTA, CDR2 FQGNSA.

The sequence derives from a woman in her forties or fifties in good health and CMV-seronegative. The chain links TRBV7-2 to TRBJ1-1; the match to TRBD1 covers 8 bases. Sequenced input: PBMCs. The CDR3 region has the DNA TGTGCCAGCAGCCCAGGGGGCAGGGGGCTACTTAACACTGAAGCTTTCTTT. This translates into CASSPGGRGLLNTEAFF.